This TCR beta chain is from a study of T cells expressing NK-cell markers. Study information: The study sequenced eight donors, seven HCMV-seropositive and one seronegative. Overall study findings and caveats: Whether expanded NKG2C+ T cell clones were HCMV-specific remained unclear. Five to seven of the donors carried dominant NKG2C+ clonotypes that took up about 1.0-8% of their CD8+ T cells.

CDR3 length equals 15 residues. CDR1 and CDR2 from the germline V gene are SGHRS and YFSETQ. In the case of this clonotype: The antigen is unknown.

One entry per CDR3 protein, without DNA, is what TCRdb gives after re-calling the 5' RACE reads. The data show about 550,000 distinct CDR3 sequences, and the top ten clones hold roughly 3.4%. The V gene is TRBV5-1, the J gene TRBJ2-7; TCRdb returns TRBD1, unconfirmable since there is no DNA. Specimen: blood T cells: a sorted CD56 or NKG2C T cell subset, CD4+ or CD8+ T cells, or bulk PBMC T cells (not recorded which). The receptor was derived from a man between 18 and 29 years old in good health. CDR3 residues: CASSFFPTGPREQYF.